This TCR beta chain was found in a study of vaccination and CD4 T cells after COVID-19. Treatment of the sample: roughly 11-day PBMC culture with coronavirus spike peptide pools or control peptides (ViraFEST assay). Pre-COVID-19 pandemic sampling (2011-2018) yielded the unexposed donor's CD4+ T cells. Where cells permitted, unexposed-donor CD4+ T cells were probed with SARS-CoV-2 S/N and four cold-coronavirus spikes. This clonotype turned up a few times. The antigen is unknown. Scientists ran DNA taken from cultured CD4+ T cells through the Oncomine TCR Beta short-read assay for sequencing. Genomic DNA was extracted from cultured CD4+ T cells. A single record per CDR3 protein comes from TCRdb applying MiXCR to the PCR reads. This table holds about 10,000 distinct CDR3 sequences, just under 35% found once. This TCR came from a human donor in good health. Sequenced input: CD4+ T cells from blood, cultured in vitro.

Here the CDR3 reads CATVGTSGSSYNEQFF. The CDR3 DNA is TGTGCCACCGTTGGGACTAGCGGGAGTTCCTACAATGAGCAGTTCTTC. This chain links TRBV24-1 with TRBJ2-1; 14 nucleotides align to TRBD2. The CDR3 extends over 16 amino acids. With V trimmed by 9 bases and J by 1 base, 4 bases remained unmatched. Germline CDR1 is KGHDR and CDR2 is SFDVKD.